This section outlines one TCR beta chain sequence together with its context. The target of this receptor is not known. Nothing much larger sits one base from this clone, and base qualities are not available. These data are taken from a study of blood T cells in healthy people across ages (dated by TCRdb to 2014 to 2015). Notes on the research overall: Template switching captured roughly one uniquely barcoded TCR beta cDNA molecule per two T cells in model experiments. To track age-related changes in TCR beta repertoire diversity, the study relied on deep sequencing normalized with unique cDNA molecular identifiers. Four age groups were formed from the donors: young (average approximately 15 years), middle-aged (more than 35), aged (roughly 59) and long-lived (less than 85). For two donors (one aged 18 to 29 and one aged 80 or older), the study analyzed two additional independent replicas of 1 million unique cDNA reads from the same blood draw. Summary of the overall study and its limitations: As age increased, observed TCR beta diversity per million T cells dropped in a roughly linear way, and a significant reduction was already evident by age about 40. Conclusive comparison of naive and antigen-experienced compartments was prevented by the profiling of bulk unsorted PBMCs. Total diversity estimates from one million sequenced T cells were considered lower bounds and underestimates. Compared with the aged group, the long-lived group had more naive CD4+ T cells, fewer expanded clones and increased TCR diversity, suggesting age selection. Donor CMV infection status was unknown, potentially confounding age-related changes in expanded clonotypes. Observed TCR beta diversity correlated strongly with the percentage of naive T cells measured by flow cytometry.

The library was built by means of 5' RACE. Sequencing instrument: Illumina HiSeq 2500. A second PCR of about 7 to 12 cycles was run with a J-beta primer mix and a sample-barcoded 5' primer. Each TCR beta cDNA molecule received a unique molecular identifier from a template-switch 5' adaptor carrying 12 random nucleotides. Each sample yielded at least 3 million CDR3-containing paired-end reads. All of the RNA was converted into first-strand cDNA using the Mint cDNA synthesis kit, with a TRBC-specific oligonucleotide serving as the primer. After uracil-DNA glycosylase treatment, a first 18-cycle PCR used universal primers M1SS and BC2_uni_R on all cDNA. In the authors' own workflow: Normalization of each sample was performed by random selection of 1 million high-quality reads, each carrying a distinct molecular identifier. Reads with shared molecular identifiers were discarded instead of being binned into consensus sequences. MiTCR, set to a Q25 quality threshold and the strictest error-elimination algorithm, was used for CDR3 identification, clonotype clustering and error correction. A nonparametric unseen species model with Euler transformation was used to estimate lower-bound total TCR beta diversity. The public reads were quality trimmed at Q25 with fastp and then assembled into clones with MiXCR by TCRdb, keeping productive beta chains. Merged by CDR3 protein, the rows form single entries marked with the most common genes and DNA. TCRdb, not the original authors, processed these V and J calls. The sample table contains roughly 1,100,000 distinct CDR3 sequences; only one count was recorded for around 27% of them. The top ten clonotypes cover 0.65% to 0.95% of the sample.

Counted from cysteine to phenylalanine, this CDR3 has 14 amino acids. CDR3 DNA is the only sequence kept; it has 42 bases, read in frame from the first base. CDR1 is given as DFQATT and CDR2 as SNEGSKA, both from the germline V gene (reference sequence). V is reduced by 6 bases and J by 3 bases, leaving a spacing of 14 bases between them. Donors were 30 to 45 systemically healthy Caucasian individuals from Russia aged roughly 6 to 90 years. Each donor gave around 9.5 milliliters of peripheral blood, collected into EDTA-treated Vacutainer tubes. Ficoll-Paque density-gradient centrifugation was used to isolate PBMCs, with at least 6.5 million per sample. Total RNA, at least 5 micrograms per sample, was extracted from PBMCs with Trizol reagent. For every donor, flow cytometry on a PBMC aliquot measured the percentage of naive CD45RAhigh/CD27high T cells. The data were also submitted as part of a second study, on T cells of mothers and their children. The second paper further reports: Nine systemically healthy Caucasian individuals, comprising three mothers and their six children, were included as donors. cDNA synthesis used all of the extracted RNA, with around 1.6 ug of RNA in each 15 ul reaction. In the second PCR, sample barcodes and 2-4 random nucleotides were introduced via the M1S primer. Each mother yielded over 8 million TCR beta CDR3 reads and each child 3 million to 3.5 million reads. Thymic selection similarly shapes TCR recombination output in related and unrelated pairs, with minor effect from inherited differences. Related mother-child pairs always showed normalized repertoire overlap that was slightly higher than in unrelated mother-child pairs, though the difference was never significant. No persistent microchimeric T cell clones were detected, at a sensitivity of approximately 110 clones per million clonotypes. The study used deep NGS to compare TCR beta repertoires of mothers and children, seeking features distinguishing related mother-child pairs from unrelated individuals. The mean age was roughly 44 +/- 4 years for the mothers and 11 +/- 4 years for the children. After adapter ligation with NEBNext reagents, the libraries were sequenced on Illumina HiSeq 2000 with 100+100 nt paired-end reads. To prevent cross-contamination, the mother and child libraries were prepared a month apart and were sequenced in separate runs. For each donor, between roughly 450,000 and 2,100,000 distinct TCR beta clonotypes were identified. Naive TCR beta clonotypes were estimated from low-frequency clonotypes matched to each donor's FACS-determined naive share, without sorting.

This TCR was recovered from a girl aged 2-10 years in good health. This sequence uses TRBV20-1 and TRBJ2-2; no confident D gene assignment can be made. Sequenced material: blood. The CDR3 protein sequence reads: CSAPKNPDTGELFF. The sequenced DNA is TGCAGTGCCCCCAAGAATCCCGACACCGGGGAGCTGTTTTTT.